The next 22 T cell receptor beta chains were all read from a single sample in a study of CD8 T cells in Susac syndrome. Reverse transcription of roughly 0.5 to 1 ug RNA was performed with random hexamers. TCRdb independently ran MiXCR on the immunoSEQ multiplex PCR reads; one entry per CDR3 protein. The sample shows some 130,000 distinct CDR3 sequences, about 95% of them seen only once. Sequencing was performed on CD8+ T cells from PBMCs. These receptors were taken from a human donor with Susac syndrome.

The rearrangement joins TRBV10-3 to TRBJ2-1, with 7 bases lining up with TRBD2. After removal of 6 bases from V and 0 bases from J, the junction contained 11 bases not matched to a gene. CDR3 length equals 17 residues. CDR1 is ENHRY and CDR2 is SYGVKD in the germline V gene. CDR3 amino acids: CAIRRTSGPISYNEQFF. The CDR3 nucleotides read TGTGCCATCAGGAGGACTAGTGGGCCTATCTCCTACAATGAGCAGTTCTTC.

The chain is built from TRBV5-1 and TRBJ2-2, with D unclear. Germline V CDR1 and CDR2: SGHRS, YFSETQ. V was clipped by 0 bases and J by 7 bases, with 13 bases between them. This CDR3 is 15 amino acids long. In nucleotides, the CDR3 is TGCGCCAGCAGCTTGGTACAGCTAAAGGGCGGGGAGCTGTTTTTT. Its translation: CASSLVQLKGGELFF.

This clonotype is a singleton in its sample. The chain is built from TRBV28 and TRBJ2-7, with TRBD2 matching 10 bases. Per germline, CDR1 MDHEN and CDR2 SYDVKM. The length of the CDR3 is 16 residues. The V gene end was trimmed by 10 bases and the J gene end by 0 bases; junction bases not matched to a gene: 12. CDR3 sequence: CATQSRAGGSSYEQYF. CDR3 DNA: TGTGCCACCCAGTCAAGAGCGGGAGGGAGCTCCTACGAGCAGTACTTC.

V gene TRBV19 combines with J gene TRBJ2-1; 10 positions match TRBD2. The CDR3 has 16 amino acids. After removal of 0 bases from V and 9 bases from J, the junction contained 8 bases not matched to a gene. The V gene's germline CDR1 is LNHDA and CDR2 SQIVND (reference sequence). Written as DNA, the CDR3 is TGTGCCAGTAGTATAGACGCAGCGGGAGGGCCGCGTGAGCAGTTCTTC. This translates into CASSIDAAGGPREQFF.

This chain links TRBV25-1 with TRBJ2-1; D not resolved. V was trimmed by 3 bases and J by 4 bases, leaving 7 bases between them. The germline V gene encodes CDR1 MGHDK and CDR2 SYGVNS. This CDR3 contains 13 residues. CDR3 DNA: TGTGCCAGCAGTGACTTGGGGTACAATGAGCAGTTCTTC. Residues: CASSDLGYNEQFF.

The chain recombines TRBV14 with TRBJ2-3; D not resolved. Germline CDR1 and CDR2: SGHDN and FVKESK. The CDR3 totals 13 residues. V was cut by 1 base and J by 3 bases, with 5 bases left in between. The CDR3 sequence: CASSQVSTDTQYF. Here the CDR3 DNA reads TGTGCCAGCAGCCAAGTATCGACAGATACGCAGTATTTT.

This clonotype was observed a single time. The chain employs TRBV29-1 and TRBJ2-4; TRBD2 might be the D (6 bases). The V gene's germline CDR1 is SQVTM and CDR2 ANQGSEA. The CDR3 has 18 residues. V was trimmed by 3 bases and J by 7 bases, leaving 28 bases between them. DNA for the CDR3: TGCAGCGTTGATGGGGGGTGGAAGGATCCTCTCGCCAGGAACATTCAGTACTTC. Encoded protein: CSVDGGWKDPLARNIQYF.

The chain recombines TRBV4-1 with TRBJ2-1, with 12 bases identical to TRBD2. In germline, CDR1 is MGHRA, CDR2 YSYEKL. The CDR3 contains 16 residues. The J segment lost 5 bases and the V segment lost 1 base, leaving 3 bases of the junction unmatched. The chain's CDR3 is CASSQVGLAGDNEQFF. CDR3 in DNA: TGCGCCAGCAGCCAAGTGGGACTAGCGGGTGACAATGAGCAGTTCTTC.

This rearrangement joins TRBV11-2 to TRBJ1-2, with D perhaps TRBD1 (6 bases). This CDR3 has 18 residues. The ends were cut back, 4 bases at V and 0 bases at J, with 21 bases in the middle. The germline V gene has CDR1 SGHAT and CDR2 FQNNGV. The CDR3 loop reads CASSSLASDRPPNYGYTF. As DNA, the CDR3 is TGTGCCAGCAGCTCCCTCGCCTCCGACAGGCCGCCTAACTATGGCTACACCTTC.

In DNA, the CDR3 is TGCGCCAGCAGCCAAGATCCACAGGGGGTCCTTCAGCCCCAGCATTTT. It encodes CASSQDPQGVLQPQHF. The chain employs TRBV4-1 and TRBJ1-5, with TRBD1 matching 8 bases. In germline, CDR1 is MGHRA, CDR2 YSYEKL. V was clipped by 0 bases and J by 6 bases; unmatched bases: 7. The CDR3 consists of 16 residues.

The V call is TRBV18, the J call TRBJ1-1; D is unclear. The V end lost 6 bases, the J end lost 5 bases, and 7 bases lay between the germline ends. Germline V gives CDR1 KGHSH, CDR2 LQKENI. CDR3 length: 11 amino acids. DNA for the CDR3: TGTGCCAGCTCGCATGAGACTGAAGCTTTCTTT. This encodes CASSHETEAFF.

The chain links TRBV29-1 to TRBJ2-7; 8 bases line up with TRBD2. Germline lookup yields CDR1 SQVTM and CDR2 ANQGSEA. The V and J ends lost 1 base and 9 bases, in that order; junction bases with no gene match: 20. This CDR3 comprises 17 residues. CDR3 region: CSVEVSGTARPNSWQYF. The CDR3 DNA is TGCAGCGTTGAAGTTAGCGGGACGGCGCGACCAAATTCGTGGCAGTACTTC.

J is TRBJ2-3 and V is TRBV9; 13 bases are shared with TRBD2. With 4 bases clipped from V and 2 bases from J, the junction kept 7 bases outside the gene matches. CDR3 length equals 17 residues. Germline CDR1 is SGDLS and CDR2 is YYNGEE. As DNA, the CDR3 is TGTGCCAGCAGCTCTCGACTAGCGGGAGGTCTCACAGATACGCAGTATTTT. Its translation is CASSSRLAGGLTDTQYF.

CDR3 protein: CASSLGGGNTIYF. The CDR3 DNA follows: TGTGCCAGCAGCTTAGGCGGAGGAAACACCATATATTTT. The genes are TRBV7-6 and TRBJ1-3; no reliable D call. With 1 base removed from V and 4 bases from J, the gap between germline ends came to 5 bases. Germline CDR1 reads SGHVS; CDR2 reads FNYEAQ. There are 13 residues in the CDR3.

A single count supports this clonotype. CDR3 DNA sequence: TGCAGTGCTAGAGCTCCAGACAGCTCTGGAAACACCATATATTTT. Encoded protein: CSARAPDSSGNTIYF. The chain recombines TRBV20-1 with TRBJ1-3; a possible D gene is TRBD1 (5 bases). Per the germline V gene, CDR1 is DFQATT and CDR2 is SNEGSKA (reference sequence). The CDR3 is made up of 15 amino acids. V was trimmed by 1 base and J by 0 bases, leaving 10 bases between them.

This clonotype occurred once. This sequence joins TRBV4-1 and TRBJ2-7; the D gene is possibly TRBD2 (6 bases). Germline CDR1 reads MGHRA; CDR2 reads YSYEKL. The CDR3 length is 15 residues. The V end lost 0 bases, the J end lost 3 bases, and 12 bases lay between the germline ends. CDR3 amino acids: CASSQDSRAGYEQYF. In DNA form, the CDR3 reads TGCGCCAGCAGCCAAGATTCGCGAGCGGGCTACGAGCAGTACTTC.

This rearrangement joins TRBV9 to TRBJ2-7, with D possibly being TRBD1 (6 bases). CDR3 length: 16 amino acids. The V gene lost 3 bases and the J gene lost 2 bases, with 18 bases spanning the gap. Germline lookup yields CDR1 SGDLS and CDR2 YYNGEE. The CDR3 spells CASSGGLGAAAYEQYF. In nucleotides, the CDR3 is TGTGCCAGCAGCGGGGGGTTGGGGGCCGCGGCCTACGAGCAGTACTTC.

CDR3 DNA sequence: TGTGCCAGCAGTCAGGGACTAGCGGGAGGTAGCACCGGGGAGCTGTTTTTT. It is translated as CASSQGLAGGSTGELFF. This sequence joins TRBV6-1 and TRBJ2-2; 15 bases match TRBD2. The V gene end was trimmed by 5 bases and the J gene end by 4 bases; junction bases not matched to a gene: 5. The germline V gene encodes CDR1 MNHNS and CDR2 SASEGT. CDR3 length: 17 residues.

This clonotype was counted a few times. The rearrangement joins TRBV3-1 to TRBJ2-7, with D possibly TRBD2 on 6 matching bases. The CDR3 is 19 residues long. The ends were cut back, 0 bases at V and 3 bases at J, with 24 bases in the middle. Germline-derived CDR1 and CDR2 are LGHDT and YNNKEL (reference sequence). The CDR3 DNA follows: TGTGCCAGCAGCCAAGATGACGCGGGACCTTCCCCCAACAACTACGAGCAGTACTTC. This codes for CASSQDDAGPSPNNYEQYF.

This CDR3 is CASSQDRAPPNTIYF. CDR3 sequence (DNA): TGCGCCAGCAGCCAAGATCGAGCCCCCCCAAACACCATATATTTT. This chain connects TRBV4-1 to TRBJ1-3; D gene unclear. V dropped 0 bases and J dropped 6 bases, with 12 bases sitting between them. CDR3 size: 15 residues. The germline V gene has CDR1 MGHRA and CDR2 YSYEKL.

This sequence joins TRBV28 and TRBJ2-7, with D possibly matching TRBD1 (6 bases). Trimming took 7 bases from V and 3 from J, leaving 13 bases between them. The CDR3 totals 13 residues. Germline V gene lookup returns CDR1 MDHEN and CDR2 SYDVKM. CDR3: CASIGQSNYEQYF. DNA of the CDR3: TGTGCCAGCATCGGACAGTCGAACTACGAGCAGTACTTC.

The chain employs TRBV3-1 and TRBJ2-7; TRBD2 aligns across 8 bases. Germline lookup yields CDR1 LGHDT and CDR2 YNNKEL (reference sequence). Unmatched junction bases numbered 8, after V lost 2 bases and J lost 5 bases. This CDR3 comprises 15 residues. The CDR3 loop reads CASSQPGGGFHEQYF. Written as DNA, the CDR3 is TGTGCCAGCAGCCAACCTGGCGGGGGGTTTCACGAGCAGTACTTC.